This T cell receptor beta chain emerged from a study of blood T cells in healthy people across ages. Study information: Per two T cells, about one barcoded beta molecule was captured through template switching.

There are a few counts of this clonotype. Its antigen is still unknown. Using a J-beta primer mix together with a sample-barcoded 5' primer, a second PCR was run for about 6 to 12 cycles. TCRdb reanalysed the 5' RACE reads using MiXCR and keeps one entry per CDR3 protein. The table includes 750,000 to 850,000 distinct CDR3 sequences, around a quarter detected once. Study results and limitations: Naive and antigen-experienced cells could not be conclusively compared, given unsorted PBMCs.

Aged roughly 6 to 100, donors were systemically healthy Caucasians from Russia. Total RNA amounts of at least 6 micrograms were extracted per sample. Trimming took 4 bases from V and 3 from J, leaving 16 bases between them. The CDR3 extends over 15 amino acids. Germline V lookup: CDR1 LGHNA, CDR2 YNFKEQ. These same records also appear under a second study, on T cells of mothers and their children.

The chain links TRBV4-2 to TRBJ2-7; D possibly corresponds to TRBD2 (5 bases). Sequencing was carried out using blood. This clonotype was obtained from a boy younger than 18 in good health. CDR3 coding DNA: TGTGCCAGCAGCCGCAAATCCGGCGGGCGCTACGAGCAGTACTTC. Its protein product is CASSRKSGGRYEQYF.